This TCR beta chain was observed in a study of Graves' ophthalmopathy and Graves' hyperthyroidism. In the study overall: If no ophthalmopathy appeared within 18 months of follow-up, hyperthyroidism was termed stable.

This clonotype was detected a few times. Unmatched junction bases numbered 21, after V lost 9 bases and J lost 8 bases. Germline CDR1 and CDR2: MNHEY and SVGAGI. The CDR3 sequence is 17 residues long. RNA transcripts were the template, and TCR beta CDR3 regions were amplified from them. The library came from an HTBI-primed first-round RT-PCR and a second-round multiplex PCR. TCRdb recomputed calls from the multiplex PCR reads with MiXCR, one row per CDR3 protein. The top ten hold over 8.5% of the sample, which has around 1,200,000 distinct CDR3 sequences, 35% to 40% seen once. The TCR sequence derives from an adult man with Graves' hyperthyroidism. Sequencing input: peripheral blood or thyroid tissue (not recorded which). The chain carries TRBV6-5 and TRBJ1-4, with 7 bases matching TRBD1. This CDR3 reads CASSGRDSGDIREKLFF. The CDR3 DNA is TGTGCCAGTTCGGGGAGGGACAGCGGGGATATAAGGGAAAAACTGTTTTTT.